The subject of this entry is one T cell receptor (beta chain). The target of this receptor is not known. No quality values exist for individual bases; no much larger clone is one base distant. RNA was extracted with the RNeasy kit and about 0.5 to 1 ug was reverse transcribed using random hexamers. The immunoSEQ multiplex PCR assay, covering 54 Vbeta and 13 Jbeta segments, was used to amplify TCR beta CDR3 regions. PCR amplification bias was corrected by using a synthetic template baseline for primer optimization and computational correction. As for the original processing: Only productive sequences were kept, with reads annotated to V, D and J genes according to IMGT and analyzed in immunoSEQ Analyzer. Clonality was computed as one minus Shannon entropy normalized by log2 of the number of productive unique sequences. Public and private clones were assessed among the 100 most prevalent clones of each patient and control. Clones were defined as Susac-specific when absent from the healthy and MS cohorts, from about a thousand published viral clones and from other ImmuneACCESS disease sequences. TCRdb reprocessing: public reads trimmed at Q25 with fastp, clones called with MiXCR, in-frame beta chains kept. Each entry merges the rows of one CDR3 protein and shows their most common DNA and genes. TCRdb's processing, not the authors' own work, is the source of the V and J calls. This sample lists fewer than 350,000 distinct CDR3 sequences; roughly 85% were detected once. The ten largest clonotypes hold roughly 0.22% of the sample.

High-throughput TCR beta sequencing profiled peripheral blood CD8+ and CD4+ T cells from healthy donors, Susac syndrome patients and multiple sclerosis patients. The multiple sclerosis controls were treatment-naive patients who had stable or active relapsing-remitting disease and met the revised McDonald criteria. CD8+ TEMRA cells were enriched by FACS, while bulk CD8+ and CD4+ T cells were purified by magnetic negative isolation. Blood was collected in EDTA tubes and processed within 24 hours, with PBMCs isolated through density gradient centrifugation. PBMCs destined for TCR sequencing were cryopreserved in liquid nitrogen and later thawed in a 37 °C water bath. Purity of sorted or isolated CD4+, CD8+ and CD8+ TEMRA cells was at least 90%. The data were obtained in a study of CD8 T cells in Susac syndrome (dated by TCRdb to about 2019). With regard to the full study: Repertoire sequencing was used to test whether CD8+ T cell activation and differentiation in Susac syndrome was antigen driven. The study compared CD8+ T cell repertoire clonality among approximately twelve healthy donors, around 14 Susac syndrome patients and 15 multiple sclerosis patients.

The investigation overall reported the following: The TCR sequencing and HLA analysis was acknowledged to have included a relatively small number of individuals.

The source is a human donor with multiple sclerosis. Sequenced material: CD8+ T cells from PBMCs.

The nucleotides are TGTGCCAGCAGTGAGGACCAATATAATAACTATGGCTACACCTTC. This codes for CASSEDQYNNYGYTF. Recombination joined TRBV2 with TRBJ1-2, with no confidently assigned D gene. Reading from cysteine to phenylalanine, the CDR3 counts 15 amino acids. Of the read, only the CDR3 DNA is kept; its 45 bases are in frame from base 1. CDR1 and CDR2 were assigned from the germline V gene as SNHLY and FYNNEI. The junction shows trimming of 3 bases on V and 1 base on J, plus 12 bases between the germline ends. Extended through the reference TRBV2 and TRBJ1-2 proteins, this CDR3 yields the full variable domain: EPEVTQTPSHQVTQMGQEVILRCVPISNHLYFYWYRQILGQKVEFLVSFYNNEISEKSEIFDDQFSVERPDGSNFTLKIRSTKLEDSAMYFCASSEDQYNNYGYTFGSGTRLTVV.